These 19 T cell receptor beta chains originate from one sample sequenced in a study of shared clonotypes between healthy human individuals. This table comes from immunoSEQ multiplex PCR, and its TCRdb copy is limited to in-frame clones, with some not included. The top ten clones hold around 0.14% of a sample with millions of clones, just over 90% of them seen once. The specimen sequenced was naive CD4+ T cells sorted from blood. Noted subset: CD45RA+ positively selected. All receptors come from a man between 18 and 29 years old in good health.

This clone was seen a few times. The same CDR3 arises from other DNA sequences in this sample as well. This chain links TRBV9 with TRBJ1-6; D not resolved. V shed 0 bases and J shed 10 bases, with 5 bases lying between them. Germline loops: CDR1 SGDLS, CDR2 YYNGEE. The CDR3 extends over 12 amino acids. CDR3 protein: CASSVVGSPLHF. CDR3 nucleotides: TGTGCCAGCAGCGTAGTGGGCTCACCCCTCCACTTT.

This chain uses TRBV7-2 with TRBJ2-5; 7 bases agree with TRBD2. Germline CDR1 and CDR2: SGHTA and FQGNSA. The CDR3 extends over 14 amino acids. Losses at the gene ends were 2 bases for V and 2 bases for J; bases not matched to a gene: 2. CDR3 sequence reads: CASSLLAAQETQYF. The CDR3 nucleotides are TGTGCCAGCAGCTTACTAGCGGCTCAAGAGACCCAGTACTTC.

This clone showed up just once. The chain uses TRBV19 and TRBJ2-6; the match to TRBD2 covers 7 bases. Trimming at V came to 1 base and at J to 0 bases, leaving 9 bases not matched to a gene. This CDR3 region has 19 residues. Germline lookup yields CDR1 LNHDA and CDR2 SQIVND (reference sequence). The CDR3 here is CASSIVPGRRTSGANVLTF. The CDR3 nucleotides are TGTGCCAGTAGTATAGTTCCCGGGAGGCGGACCTCTGGGGCCAACGTCCTGACTTTC. Full variable domain (missing parts from reference TRBV19 and TRBJ2-6): DGGITQSPKYLFRKEGQNVTLSCEQNLNHDAMYWYRQDPGQGLRLIYYSQIVNDFQKGDIAEGYSVSREKKESFPLTVTSAQKNPTAFYLCASSIVPGRRTSGANVLTFGAGSRLTVL.

The chain is built from TRBV18 and TRBJ2-4; D call uncertain. The germline gives CDR1 KGHSH, CDR2 LQKENI. This CDR3 has 10 amino acids. Trimming shortened V by 2 bases and J by 16 bases, and 9 bases separated the two germline ends. Here the CDR3 reads CASSPIDPYF. CDR3 nucleotides: TGTGCCAGCTCACCAATAGACCCATACTTC.

CDR3 in DNA: TGTGCCACCACGCTCTTTGACTATGGCTACACCTTC. It encodes CATTLFDYGYTF. The chain couples TRBV28 to TRBJ1-2, with no clear D. The V end lost 10 bases, the J end lost 3 bases, and 12 bases lay between the germline ends. The CDR3 contains 12 residues. Germline lookup yields CDR1 MDHEN and CDR2 SYDVKM.

The V and J genes are TRBV11-2 and TRBJ2-1; D is ambiguous. Germline loops: CDR1 SGHAT, CDR2 FQNNGV. V was shortened by 4 bases and J by 0 bases, with 10 bases between the two germline ends. This CDR3 comprises 15 residues. The CDR3 DNA follows: TGTGCCAGCAGCTCAGACGGGCTCTCCTACAATGAGCAGTTCTTC. It translates to CASSSDGLSYNEQFF.

This clone is a singleton in its sample. This chain links TRBV4-1 with TRBJ2-3; either TRBD1 or TRBD2 may supply D (5 bases each). Per germline, CDR1 MGHRA and CDR2 YSYEKL. V lost 1 base, J lost 1 base, and 12 bases lay in between. This CDR3 contains 16 residues. CDR3 DNA sequence: TGCGCCAGCAGCCAAGGATGGATGGGGGGCACAGATACGCAGTATTTT. Translating gives CASSQGWMGGTDTQYF.

The chain is built from TRBV4-3 and TRBJ2-1, with D possibly being TRBD2 (6 bases). This CDR3 has 16 amino acids. Germline lookup yields CDR1 LGHNA and CDR2 YSLEER. The V and J ends lost 1 base and 5 bases respectively, with 15 bases between them. The CDR3 region is CASSQGGLEHNNEQFF. The CDR3 bases are TGCGCCAGCAGCCAAGGGGGACTGGAACATAACAATGAGCAGTTCTTC.

V gene TRBV19 combines with J gene TRBJ2-7; TRBD1 aligns across 9 bases. J was trimmed by 2 bases and V by 9 bases; bases with no gene match: 8. The germline V gene encodes CDR1 LNHDA and CDR2 SQIVND (reference sequence). The CDR3 is 14 residues long. CDR3 in amino acids: CASGGTGTPYEQYF. CDR3 bases: TGTGCCAGCGGGGGGACAGGGACACCCTACGAGCAGTACTTC.

V is TRBV2 and J is TRBJ1-4, with 7 nucleotides matching TRBD1. This CDR3 has 14 residues. Germline loops: CDR1 SNHLY, CDR2 FYNNEI. The V segment lost 4 bases and the J segment 8 bases; nucleotides outside the gene matches: 7. The DNA of the CDR3 is TGTGCCAGCAGTGCGCCAGGGGGAAGGGAAAAACTGTTTTTT. It encodes CASSAPGGREKLFF.

This chain links TRBV6-5 with TRBJ2-2; 7 nucleotides match TRBD1. Germline CDR1 reads MNHEY; CDR2 reads SVGAGI. The CDR3 runs to 14 residues. Trimming cost V 4 bases and J 1 base; bases outside gene matches: 0. CDR3 protein: CASSWDRNTGELFF. In nucleotides, the CDR3 is TGTGCCAGCAGTTGGGACAGGAACACCGGGGAGCTGTTTTTT.

This clone was recorded a few times. This rearrangement joins TRBV18 to TRBJ1-2; 10 bases fit TRBD1. The CDR3 loop spans 15 amino acids. J lost 8 bases, V lost 2 bases, and 8 bases had no gene match. CDR1 is KGHSH and CDR2 is LQKENI in the germline V gene. CDR3 nucleotide sequence: TGTGCCAGCTCACCAGCCGACAGGGGGCTTGCCGGCTACACCTTC. It translates to CASSPADRGLAGYTF.

V gene TRBV7-4 combines with J gene TRBJ1-3; D ambiguous. The CDR3 is made up of 14 amino acids. Per germline, CDR1 SGHVT and CDR2 SQSDAQ. V was pared by 2 bases and J by 4 bases, with 9 bases between. The CDR3: CASSLMAGGNTIYF. The CDR3 region has the DNA TGTGCCAGCAGCTTAATGGCGGGAGGAAACACCATATATTTT.

This chain connects TRBV7-2 to TRBJ2-5; weak D call: TRBD2 (5 bases). The length of the CDR3 is 16 residues. CDR1 and CDR2 (germline): SGHTA, FQGNSA. Trimming removed 1 base at V and 5 bases at J, with 17 bases between. DNA for the CDR3: TGTGCCAGCAGCTTAGTGTCTGTATACGGCGGGGAGACCCAGTACTTC. Amino acid sequence: CASSLVSVYGGETQYF. Based on the CDR3 plus reference TRBV7-2 and TRBJ2-5, the full variable domain is GAGVSQSPSNKVTEKGKDVELRCDPISGHTALYWYRQSLGQGLEFLIYFQGNSAPDKSGLPSDRFSAERTGGSVSTLTIQRTQQEDSAVYLCASSLVSVYGGETQYFGPGTRLLVL.

V usage is TRBV4-1 and J usage is TRBJ1-6; D remains ambiguous. V was cut by 2 bases and J by 2 bases, with 7 bases left in between. Germline V gives CDR1 MGHRA, CDR2 YSYEKL. This CDR3 comprises 15 residues. Written as DNA, the CDR3 is TGCGCCAGCAGCCAAACCGGGACCTATAATTCACCCCTCCACTTT. It is translated as CASSQTGTYNSPLHF.

The V call is TRBV27, the J call TRBJ1-4; D unresolved. Trimming removed 7 bases at V and 8 bases at J, with 14 bases between. The germline gives CDR1 MNHEY, CDR2 SMNVEV (reference sequence). The CDR3 extends over 13 amino acids. The CDR3 DNA reads as TGTGCCAGCAAAAGGCTGAAAGCGGAAAAACTGTTTTTT. It codes for CASKRLKAEKLFF. The variable domain in full, completed from reference TRBV27 and TRBJ1-4, reads EAQVTQNPRYLITVTGKKLTVTCSQNMNHEYMSWYRQDPGLGLRQIYYSMNVEVTDKGDVPEGYKVSRKEKRNFPLILESPSPNQTSLYFCASKRLKAEKLFFGSGTQLSVL.

J is TRBJ2-7 and V is TRBV6-5; D is unclear. The CDR3 is made up of 13 amino acids. CDR1 MNHEY and CDR2 SVGAGI come from the germline V gene. V lost 4 bases to trimming and J lost 1 base, with 8 bases between them. The CDR3 coding sequence is TGTGCCAGCAGTTCACAACTGTCCTACGAGCAGTACTTC. It yields the protein CASSSQLSYEQYF.

V usage is TRBV10-3 and J usage is TRBJ1-6, with TRBD1 matching 11 bases. V lost 4 bases to trimming and J lost 9 bases; unmatched junction nucleotides: 8. Looked up from germline, CDR1 is ENHRY and CDR2 is SYGVKD. The CDR3 extends over 16 amino acids. CDR3 sequence (DNA): TGTGCCATCAGTGGCGGACAGGGGGCAAGTGGTTCACCCCTCCACTTT. Translating it yields CAISGGQGASGSPLHF.

Here the CDR3 reads CASSNDDRNHGYTF. CDR3 DNA: TGTGCCAGCAGCAATGATGACAGGAATCATGGCTACACCTTC. The rearrangement uses TRBV28 and TRBJ1-2; D might be TRBD1 (6 bases). Per germline, CDR1 MDHEN and CDR2 SYDVKM. V shed 6 bases and J shed 6 bases, with 17 bases lying between them. CDR3 length: 14 residues.